The T cell receptor (beta chain) under discussion was sequenced for a study of beta chain features in type 1 diabetes. Since all of the isolated RNA was reverse transcribed, expressed TCRB transcripts were what got sequenced. Produced via immunoSEQ multiplex PCR; TCRdb's table is partial and in-frame only. The table records fewer than 650,000 clones, about 16% of them present only once. This CDR3 is 14 amino acids long. Germline CDR1 reads SGHVS; CDR2 reads FNYEAQ. With 4 bases clipped from V and 9 bases from J, the junction kept 4 bases outside the gene matches. What was sequenced was naive CD4+ T cells from blood. The clonotype comes from a man aged 18-30 years in good health. The rearrangement joins TRBV7-6 to TRBJ1-6; 9 positions match TRBD1. The CDR3 DNA is TGTGCCAGCAGCTACAGGGGGCGGATTTCACCCCTCCACTTT. It encodes CASSYRGRISPLHF.